This T cell receptor (beta chain) was recorded in a study of OX40 agonist ivuxolimab in advanced cancers. Study-wide results and limits: No determination was made of the antigen specificity of the expanded peripheral T cells.

Measured with immunoSEQ multiplex PCR; TCRdb has only the in-frame clones, and not every one. The sample lists 77,000 or so clones; 90% were seen once. On this clone: No antigen is known for it.

CDR3 length: 16 amino acids. V lost 1 base to trimming and J lost 5 bases; unmatched junction nucleotides: 5. Germline V CDR1 and CDR2: SGHAT, FQNNGV. This rearrangement joins TRBV11-2 to TRBJ2-1; 10 nucleotides agree with TRBD2. This TCR was recovered from an adult with an advanced solid tumor such as melanoma, head and neck, liver or kidney cancer. Material: CD4+ or CD8+ T cells sorted from blood, obtained in a trial of the OX40 agonist ivuxolimab. Written as DNA, the CDR3 is TGTGCCAGCAGCTTAGCCCGGACTAGCGGAAACAATGAGCAGTTCTTC. Encoded protein: CASSLARTSGNNEQFF.